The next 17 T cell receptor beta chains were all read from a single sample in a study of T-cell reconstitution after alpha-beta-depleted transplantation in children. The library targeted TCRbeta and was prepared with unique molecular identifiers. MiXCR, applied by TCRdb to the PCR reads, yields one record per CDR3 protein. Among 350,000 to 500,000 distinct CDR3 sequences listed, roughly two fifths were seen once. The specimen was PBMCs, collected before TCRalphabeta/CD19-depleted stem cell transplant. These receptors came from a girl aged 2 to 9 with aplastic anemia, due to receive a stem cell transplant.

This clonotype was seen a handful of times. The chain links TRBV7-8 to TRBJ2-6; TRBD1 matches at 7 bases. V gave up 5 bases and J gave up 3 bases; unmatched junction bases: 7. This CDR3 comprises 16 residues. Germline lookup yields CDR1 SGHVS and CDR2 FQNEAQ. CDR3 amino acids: CASSPVGGNGANVLTF. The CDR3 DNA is TGTGCCAGCAGCCCCGTAGGGGGCAATGGGGCCAACGTCCTGACTTTC. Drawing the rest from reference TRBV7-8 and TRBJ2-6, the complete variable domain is GAGVSQSPRYKVAKRGQDVALRCDPISGHVSLFWYQQALGQGPEFLTYFQNEAQLDKSGLPSDRFFAERPEGSVSTLKIQRTQQEDSAVYLCASSPVGGNGANVLTFGAGSRLTVL.

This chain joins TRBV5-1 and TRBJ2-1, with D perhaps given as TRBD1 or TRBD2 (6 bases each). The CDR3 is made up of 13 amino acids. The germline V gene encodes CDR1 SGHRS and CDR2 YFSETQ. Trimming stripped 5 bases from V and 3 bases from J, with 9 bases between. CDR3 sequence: CASRGGGYNEQFF. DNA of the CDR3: TGCGCCAGCAGAGGGGGAGGCTACAATGAGCAGTTCTTC.

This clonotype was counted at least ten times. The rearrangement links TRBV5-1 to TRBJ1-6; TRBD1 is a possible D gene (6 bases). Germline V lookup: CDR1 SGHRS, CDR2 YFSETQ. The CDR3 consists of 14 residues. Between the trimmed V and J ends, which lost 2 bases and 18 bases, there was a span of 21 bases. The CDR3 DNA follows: TGCGCCAGCAGCTTCCGGGACATACCTCCGGTTAACCACTTT. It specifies CASSFRDIPPVNHF.

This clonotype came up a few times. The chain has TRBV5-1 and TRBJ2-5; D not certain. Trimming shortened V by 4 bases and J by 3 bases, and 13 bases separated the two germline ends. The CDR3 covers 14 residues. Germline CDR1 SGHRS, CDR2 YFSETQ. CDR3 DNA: TGCGCCAGCAGCCGGGTCGGGCAGAAAGAGACCCAGTACTTC. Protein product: CASSRVGQKETQYF.

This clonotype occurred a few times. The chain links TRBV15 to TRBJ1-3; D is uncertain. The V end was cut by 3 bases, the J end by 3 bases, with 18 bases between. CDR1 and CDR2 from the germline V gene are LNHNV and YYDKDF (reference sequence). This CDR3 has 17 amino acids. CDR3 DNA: TGTGCCACCAGCAGGCCGTCGACTAGGCCCCATGGAAACACCATATATTTT. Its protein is CATSRPSTRPHGNTIYF.

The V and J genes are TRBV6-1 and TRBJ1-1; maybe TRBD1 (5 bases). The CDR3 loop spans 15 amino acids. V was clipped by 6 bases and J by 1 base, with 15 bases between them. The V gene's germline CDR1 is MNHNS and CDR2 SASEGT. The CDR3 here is CASRLGPERNTEAFF. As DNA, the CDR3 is TGTGCCAGCAGGCTGGGACCGGAGAGGAACACTGAAGCTTTCTTT.

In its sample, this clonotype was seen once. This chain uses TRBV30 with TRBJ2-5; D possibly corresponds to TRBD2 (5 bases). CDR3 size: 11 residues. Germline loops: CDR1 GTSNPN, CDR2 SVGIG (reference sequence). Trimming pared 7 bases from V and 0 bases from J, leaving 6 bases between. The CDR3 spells CALDYQETQYF. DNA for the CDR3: TGTGCCTTGGACTACCAAGAGACCCAGTACTTC.

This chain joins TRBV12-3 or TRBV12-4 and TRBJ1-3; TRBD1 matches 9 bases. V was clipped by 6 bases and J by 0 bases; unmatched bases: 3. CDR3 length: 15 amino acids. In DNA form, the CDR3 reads TGTGCCAGCAGGGACAGGGGCCACTCTGGAAACACCATATATTTT. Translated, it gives CASRDRGHSGNTIYF.

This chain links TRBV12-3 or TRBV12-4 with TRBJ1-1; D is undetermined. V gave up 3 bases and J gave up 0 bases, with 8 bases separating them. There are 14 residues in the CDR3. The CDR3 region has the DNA TGTGCCAGCAGTTTCCCCACAGTGAACACTGAAGCTTTCTTT. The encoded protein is CASSFPTVNTEAFF.

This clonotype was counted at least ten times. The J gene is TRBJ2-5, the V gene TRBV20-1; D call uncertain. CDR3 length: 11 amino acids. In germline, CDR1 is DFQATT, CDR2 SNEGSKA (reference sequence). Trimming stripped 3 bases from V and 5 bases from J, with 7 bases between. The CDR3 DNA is TGCAGTGCTAGGGGGTGGGAGACCCAGTACTTC. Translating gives CSARGWETQYF.

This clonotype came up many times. The CDR3: CSAPPGSSVETQYF. The CDR3 nucleotides are TGCAGTGCTCCACCGGGCTCTTCGGTGGAGACCCAGTACTTC. The chain links TRBV20-1 to TRBJ2-5; D not resolved. The CDR3 contains 14 residues. The germline V gene has CDR1 DFQATT and CDR2 SNEGSKA (reference sequence). Trimming took 5 bases from V and 5 from J, leaving 18 bases between them.

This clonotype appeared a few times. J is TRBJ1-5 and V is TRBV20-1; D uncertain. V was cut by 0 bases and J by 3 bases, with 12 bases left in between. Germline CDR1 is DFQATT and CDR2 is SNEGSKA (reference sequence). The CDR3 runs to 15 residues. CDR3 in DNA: TGCAGTGCTAGAGATGGCCGGGAAAACAATCAGCCCCAGCATTTT. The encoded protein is CSARDGRENNQPQHF.

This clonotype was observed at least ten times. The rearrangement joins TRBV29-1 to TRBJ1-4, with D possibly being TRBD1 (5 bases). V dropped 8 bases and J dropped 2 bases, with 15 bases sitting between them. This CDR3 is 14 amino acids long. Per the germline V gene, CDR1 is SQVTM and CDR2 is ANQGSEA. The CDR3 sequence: CSISRGTTNEKLFF. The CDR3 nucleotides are TGCAGCATCTCGAGGGGTACCACTAATGAAAAACTGTTTTTT.

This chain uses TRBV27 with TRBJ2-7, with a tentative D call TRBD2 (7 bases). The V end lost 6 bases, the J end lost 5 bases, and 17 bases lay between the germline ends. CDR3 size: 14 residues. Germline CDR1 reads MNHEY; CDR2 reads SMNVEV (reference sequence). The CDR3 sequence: CASSPSRGANEQYF. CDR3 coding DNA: TGTGCCAGCAGCCCGAGCCGGGGGGCCAACGAGCAGTACTTC.

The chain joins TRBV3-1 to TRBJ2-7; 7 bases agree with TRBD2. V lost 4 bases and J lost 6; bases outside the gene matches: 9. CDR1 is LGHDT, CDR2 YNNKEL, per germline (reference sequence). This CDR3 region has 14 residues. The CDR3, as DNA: TGTGCCAGCAGCCTAATGGCGGGAGCTCTCGAGCAGTACTTC. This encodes CASSLMAGALEQYF.

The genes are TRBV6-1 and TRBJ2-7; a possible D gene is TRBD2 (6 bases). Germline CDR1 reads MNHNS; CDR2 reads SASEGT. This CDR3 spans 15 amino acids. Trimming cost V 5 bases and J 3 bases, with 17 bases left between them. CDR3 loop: CASSPGSGGVYEQYF. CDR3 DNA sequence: TGTGCCAGCAGTCCCGGGAGCGGAGGGGTCTACGAGCAGTACTTC.

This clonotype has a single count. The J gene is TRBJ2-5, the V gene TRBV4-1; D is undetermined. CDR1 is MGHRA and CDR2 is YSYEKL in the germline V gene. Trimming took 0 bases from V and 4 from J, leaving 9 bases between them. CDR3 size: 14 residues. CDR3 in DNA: TGCGCCAGCAGCCAAGAGGGTCGGCGAGAGACCCAGTACTTC. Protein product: CASSQEGRRETQYF.